Given below is one TCR beta chain in context. Its specificity is unknown. The CDR3 covers 13 residues. Trimming left V 3 bases short and J 5 bases short, with 7 bases between. Germline CDR1 reads KGHSH; CDR2 reads LQKENI. Use of 60 Vbeta and 13 Jbeta primers characterized the PCR. Sequencing was performed with immunoSEQ multiplex PCR; in TCRdb, only in-frame clones are kept and a portion is missing. This sample has about 170,000 clones, with approximately 80% found just once. This entry is derived from a study of cytomegalovirus exposure and HLA in healthy donors. For the study at large: In an early release, HLA-typed donors contributed 77 million or so unique TCR sequences. Study-level results: The study recorded about 150 TCR beta chains that were cytomegalovirus-associated.

V usage is TRBV18 and J usage is TRBJ2-2; D remains unclear. The sequenced material came from PBMCs. This TCR came from a woman between 45 and 65 years old in good health and CMV-seropositive. CDR3 nucleotide sequence: TGTGCCAGCTCACCGAGAACTACCGGGGAGCTGTTTTTT. This translates into CASSPRTTGELFF.